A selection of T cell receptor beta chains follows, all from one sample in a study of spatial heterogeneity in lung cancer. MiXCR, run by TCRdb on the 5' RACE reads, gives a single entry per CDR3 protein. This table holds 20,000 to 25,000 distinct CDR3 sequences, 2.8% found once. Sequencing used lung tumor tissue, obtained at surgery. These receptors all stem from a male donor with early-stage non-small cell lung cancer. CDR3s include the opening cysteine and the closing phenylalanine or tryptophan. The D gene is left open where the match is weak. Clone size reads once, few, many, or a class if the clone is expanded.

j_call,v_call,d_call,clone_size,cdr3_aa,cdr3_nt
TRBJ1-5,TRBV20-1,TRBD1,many,CSALRTGGGNQPQHF,TGCAGTGCTCTTCGGACAGGGGGCGGCAATCAGCCCCAGCATTTT
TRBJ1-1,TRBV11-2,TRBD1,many,CASSWDRGTEAFF,TGTGCCAGCAGCTGGGACAGGGGCACTGAAGCTTTCTTT
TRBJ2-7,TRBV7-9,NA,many,CASSPHEYEQYF,TGTGCCAGCAGCCCTCACGAATACGAGCAGTACTTC
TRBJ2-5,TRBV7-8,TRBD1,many,CASSRETGGFETQYF,TGTGCCAGCAGCCGTGAGACAGGGGGCTTCGAGACCCAGTACTTC
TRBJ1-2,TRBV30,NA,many,CAWSLERGYYGYTF,TGTGCCTGGAGTTTGGAGAGGGGCTACTATGGCTACACCTTC
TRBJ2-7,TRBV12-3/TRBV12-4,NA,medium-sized,CASSLIGYPYEQYF,TGTGCCAGCAGTTTAATCGGCTACCCCTACGAGCAGTACTTC
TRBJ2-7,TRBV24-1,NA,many,CATRGSGFSDYEQYF,TGTGCCACCAGAGGTTCAGGGTTTTCTGACTACGAGCAGTACTTC
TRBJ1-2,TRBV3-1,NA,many,CASSQGNGGYTF,TGTGCCAGCAGCCAAGGAAATGGTGGCTACACCTTC
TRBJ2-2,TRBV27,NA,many,CASSPDGNTGELFF,TGTGCCAGCAGTCCGGACGGGAACACCGGGGAGCTGTTTTTT
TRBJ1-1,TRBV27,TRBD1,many,CASQSRQGTTEAFF,TGTGCCAGCCAAAGCCGACAGGGCACTACTGAAGCTTTCTTT
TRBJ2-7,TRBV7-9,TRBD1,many,CASSSRTGEREQYF,TGTGCCAGCAGCTCGAGGACAGGGGAACGGGAGCAGTACTTC
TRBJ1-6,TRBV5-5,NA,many,CASSWQDSTNSPLHF,TGTGCCAGCAGCTGGCAGGACAGCACTAATTCACCCCTCCACTTT
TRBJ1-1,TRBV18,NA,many,CASSRTQNTEAFF,TGTGCCAGCTCAAGGACCCAGAACACTGAAGCTTTCTTT
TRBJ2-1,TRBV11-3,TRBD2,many,CASSGGTSGINEQFF,TGTGCCAGCAGCGGGGGGACTAGCGGGATAAATGAGCAGTTCTTC
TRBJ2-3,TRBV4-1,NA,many,CASSPMRSGLEDTQYF,TGCGCCAGCAGCCCTATGAGGAGCGGCCTTGAAGATACGCAGTATTTT
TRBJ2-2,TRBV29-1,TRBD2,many,CSVDSGSVTGELFF,TGCAGCGTTGACAGCGGGAGCGTCACCGGGGAGCTGTTTTTT
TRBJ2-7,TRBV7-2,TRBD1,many,CASSAGQDTYEQYF,TGTGCCAGCAGCGCCGGACAGGATACCTACGAGCAGTACTTC
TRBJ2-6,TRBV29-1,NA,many,CSVAGSGANVLTF,TGCAGCGTTGCGGGGTCTGGGGCCAACGTCCTGACTTTC
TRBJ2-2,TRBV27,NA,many,CASSKLPGELFF,TGTGCCAGCAGTAAGCTACCCGGGGAGCTGTTTTTT
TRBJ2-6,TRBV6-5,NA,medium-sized,CASSYVSGANVLTF,TGTGCCAGCAGTTACGTCTCTGGGGCCAACGTCCTGACTTTC
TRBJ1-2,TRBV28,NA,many,CASSRNYGYTF,TGTGCCAGCAGTCGAAACTATGGCTACACCTTC
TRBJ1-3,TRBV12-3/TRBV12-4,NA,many,CASREEGDTIYF,TGTGCCAGCAGGGAGGAGGGGGACACCATATATTTT
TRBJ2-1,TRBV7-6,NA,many,CASKGFYNEQFF,TGTGCCAGCAAAGGGTTTTACAATGAGCAGTTCTTC
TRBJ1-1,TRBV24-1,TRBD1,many,CATRPDRGGDGEAFF,TGTGCCACCAGGCCGGACAGGGGGGGAGATGGTGAAGCTTTCTTT
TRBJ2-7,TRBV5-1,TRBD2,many,CASSLTSGRNTYEQYF,TGCGCCAGCAGCTTGACTAGCGGGAGGAATACCTACGAGCAGTACTTC
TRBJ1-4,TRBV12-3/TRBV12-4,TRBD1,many,CASSLTGVNEKLFF,TGTGCCAGCAGTTTGACAGGGGTAAATGAAAAACTGTTTTTT
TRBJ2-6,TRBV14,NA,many,CASSPTGSGANVLTF,TGTGCCAGCAGCCCTACGGGCTCTGGGGCCAACGTCCTGACTTTC
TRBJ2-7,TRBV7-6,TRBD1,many,CASSRGTGRYEQYF,TGTGCCAGCAGCCGGGGGACAGGCCGCTACGAGCAGTACTTC
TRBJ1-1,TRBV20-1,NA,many,CSARVVGNTEAFF,TGCAGTGCTAGAGTGGTGGGGAACACTGAAGCTTTCTTT
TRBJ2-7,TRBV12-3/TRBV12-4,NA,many,CASSSSLAFEQYF,TGTGCCAGCAGTTCATCCCTAGCGTTCGAGCAGTACTTC
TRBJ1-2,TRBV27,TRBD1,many,CASSLSSVQGARGYTF,TGTGCCAGCAGTTTATCCTCCGTACAGGGGGCGCGGGGCTACACCTTC
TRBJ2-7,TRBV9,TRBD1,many,CASSDGRTGVYF,TGTGCCAGCAGCGACGGAAGGACAGGGGTTTACTTC
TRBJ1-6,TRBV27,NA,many,CASSHREPNSPLHF,TGTGCCAGCAGTCACAGGGAGCCGAATTCACCCCTCCACTTT
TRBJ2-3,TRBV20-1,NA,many,CSASRGDTQYF,TGCAGTGCTAGCCGGGGGGATACGCAGTATTTT
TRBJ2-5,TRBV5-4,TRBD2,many,CASSFISGNQETQYF,TGTGCCAGCAGCTTTATTAGCGGGAACCAAGAGACCCAGTACTTC
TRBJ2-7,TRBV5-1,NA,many,CASSPGHPYEQYF,TGCGCCAGCAGCCCGGGACATCCCTACGAGCAGTACTTC
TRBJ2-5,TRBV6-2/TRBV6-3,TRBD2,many,CASRSGTSGSIGETQYF,TGTGCCAGCAGATCCGGGACTAGCGGGAGTATAGGAGAGACCCAGTACTTC
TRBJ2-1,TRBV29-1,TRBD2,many,CSVATSGSSYNEQFF,TGCAGCGTTGCGACTAGCGGGAGCTCCTACAATGAGCAGTTCTTC
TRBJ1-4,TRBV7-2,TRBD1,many,CASSRDRVNEKLFF,TGTGCCAGCAGCCGGGACAGGGTTAATGAAAAACTGTTTTTT
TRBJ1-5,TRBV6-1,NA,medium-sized,CASSEHSNQPQHF,TGTGCCAGCAGTGAACATAGCAATCAGCCCCAGCATTTT